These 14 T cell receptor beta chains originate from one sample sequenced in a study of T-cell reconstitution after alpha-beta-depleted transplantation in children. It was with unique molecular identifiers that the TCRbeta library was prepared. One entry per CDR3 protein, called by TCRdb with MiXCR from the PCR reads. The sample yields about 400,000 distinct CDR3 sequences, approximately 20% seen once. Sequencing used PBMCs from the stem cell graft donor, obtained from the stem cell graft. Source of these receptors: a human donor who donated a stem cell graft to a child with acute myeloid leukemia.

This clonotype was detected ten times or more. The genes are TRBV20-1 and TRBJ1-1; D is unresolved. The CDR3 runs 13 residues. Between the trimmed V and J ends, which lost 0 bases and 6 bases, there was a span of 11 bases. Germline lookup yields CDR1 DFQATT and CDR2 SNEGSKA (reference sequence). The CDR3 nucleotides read TGCAGTGCTAGAGATTCGGGCTGGTCTGAAGCTTTCTTT. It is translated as CSARDSGWSEAFF.

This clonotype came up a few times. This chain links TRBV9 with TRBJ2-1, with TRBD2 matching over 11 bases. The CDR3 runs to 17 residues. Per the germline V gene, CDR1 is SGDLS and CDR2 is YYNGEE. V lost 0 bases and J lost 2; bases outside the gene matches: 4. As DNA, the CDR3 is TGTGCCAGCAGCGTAGGTACTAGCGGGAGTCCCTACAATGAGCAGTTCTTC. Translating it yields CASSVGTSGSPYNEQFF.

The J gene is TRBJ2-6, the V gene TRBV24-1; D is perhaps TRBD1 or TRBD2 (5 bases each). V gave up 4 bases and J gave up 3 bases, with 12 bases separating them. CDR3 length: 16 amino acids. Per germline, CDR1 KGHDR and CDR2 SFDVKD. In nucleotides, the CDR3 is TGTGCCACCAGTGAGGGACGGCCTAGTGGGGCCAACGTCCTGACTTTC. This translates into CATSEGRPSGANVLTF.

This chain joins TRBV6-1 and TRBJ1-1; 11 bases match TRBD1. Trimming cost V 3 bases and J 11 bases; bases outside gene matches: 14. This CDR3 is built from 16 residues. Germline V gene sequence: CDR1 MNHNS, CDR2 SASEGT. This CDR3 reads CASSDEWDRGALWAFF. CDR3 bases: TGTGCCAGCAGTGACGAATGGGACAGGGGGGCCCTGTGGGCTTTCTTT.

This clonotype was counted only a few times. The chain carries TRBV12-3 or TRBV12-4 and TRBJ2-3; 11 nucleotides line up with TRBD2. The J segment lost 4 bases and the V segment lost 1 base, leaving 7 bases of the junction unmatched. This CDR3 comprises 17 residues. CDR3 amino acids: CASSLGLAGGIPDTQYF. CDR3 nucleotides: TGTGCCAGCAGTTTAGGGCTAGCGGGAGGTATACCAGATACGCAGTATTTT.

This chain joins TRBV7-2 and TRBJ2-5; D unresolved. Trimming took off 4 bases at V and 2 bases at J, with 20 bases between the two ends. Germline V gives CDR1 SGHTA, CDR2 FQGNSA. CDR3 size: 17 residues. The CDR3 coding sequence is TGTGCCAGCAGCTCCAACCCCTGGCGGAGTCTGCAAGAGACCCAGTACTTC. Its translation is CASSSNPWRSLQETQYF. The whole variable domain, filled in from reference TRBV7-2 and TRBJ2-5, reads GAGVSQSPSNKVTEKGKDVELRCDPISGHTALYWYRQSLGQGLEFLIYFQGNSAPDKSGLPSDRFSAERTGGSVSTLTIQRTQQEDSAVYLCASSSNPWRSLQETQYFGPGTRLLVL.

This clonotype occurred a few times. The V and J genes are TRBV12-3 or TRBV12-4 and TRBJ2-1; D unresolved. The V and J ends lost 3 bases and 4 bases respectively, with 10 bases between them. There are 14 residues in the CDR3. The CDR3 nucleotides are TGTGCCAGCAGTTTCAGGCGTGAATACAATGAGCAGTTCTTC. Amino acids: CASSFRREYNEQFF.

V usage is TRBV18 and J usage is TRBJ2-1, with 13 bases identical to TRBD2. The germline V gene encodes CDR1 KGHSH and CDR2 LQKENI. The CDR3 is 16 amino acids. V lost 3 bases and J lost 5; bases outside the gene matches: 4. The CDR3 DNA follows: TGTGCCAGCTCACCTGGACTAGCGGGAGACGACAATGAGCAGTTCTTC. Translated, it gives CASSPGLAGDDNEQFF.

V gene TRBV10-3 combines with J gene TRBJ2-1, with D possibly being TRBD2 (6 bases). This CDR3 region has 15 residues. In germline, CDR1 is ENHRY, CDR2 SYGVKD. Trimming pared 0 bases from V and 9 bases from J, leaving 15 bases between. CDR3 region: CAISESSGGAGEQFF. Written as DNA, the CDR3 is TGTGCCATCAGTGAGTCGAGCGGAGGGGCTGGTGAGCAGTTCTTC.

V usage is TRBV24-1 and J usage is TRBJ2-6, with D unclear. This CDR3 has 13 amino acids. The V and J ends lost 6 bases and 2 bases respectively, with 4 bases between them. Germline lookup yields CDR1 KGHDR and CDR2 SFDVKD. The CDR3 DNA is TGTGCCACCAGTTTTCCTGGGGCCAACGTCCTGACTTTC. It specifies CATSFPGANVLTF.

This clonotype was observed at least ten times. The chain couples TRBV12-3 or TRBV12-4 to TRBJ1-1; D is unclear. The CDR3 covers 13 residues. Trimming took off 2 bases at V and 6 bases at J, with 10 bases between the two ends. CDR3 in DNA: TGTGCCAGCAGTTTAAATGAGGGTGCTGAAGCTTTCTTT. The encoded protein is CASSLNEGAEAFF.

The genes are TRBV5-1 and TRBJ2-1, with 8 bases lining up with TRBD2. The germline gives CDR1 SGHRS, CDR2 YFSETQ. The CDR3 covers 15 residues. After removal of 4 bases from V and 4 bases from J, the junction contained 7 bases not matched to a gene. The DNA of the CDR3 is TGCGCCAGCAGCACGGGACTAGGGGATTACAATGAGCAGTTCTTC. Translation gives CASSTGLGDYNEQFF.

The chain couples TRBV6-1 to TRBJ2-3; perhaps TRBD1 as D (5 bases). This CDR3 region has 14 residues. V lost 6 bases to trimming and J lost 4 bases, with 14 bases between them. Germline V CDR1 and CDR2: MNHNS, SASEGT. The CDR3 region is CASSPGILADTQYF. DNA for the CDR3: TGTGCCAGCAGCCCAGGGATATTAGCAGATACGCAGTATTTT.

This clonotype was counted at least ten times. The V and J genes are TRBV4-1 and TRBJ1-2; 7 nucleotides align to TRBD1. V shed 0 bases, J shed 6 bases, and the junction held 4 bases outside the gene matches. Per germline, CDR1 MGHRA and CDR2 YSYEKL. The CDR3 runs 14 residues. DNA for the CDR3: TGCGCCAGCAGCCAAGATAGTACAGGGGATGGCTACACCTTC. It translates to CASSQDSTGDGYTF.